Below are 18 T cell receptor beta chains sequenced from a single sample in a study of cytomegalovirus exposure and HLA in healthy donors (dated by TCRdb to 2015 to 2018). Receptor libraries were prepared by the immunoSEQ multiplex PCR assay. TCRdb provides this immuneACCESS table in a form limited to in-frame rearrangements. Some clones are lacking; in checked studies, under half of them reflect an unresolved V gene, and why the rest are absent is not known. This sample gives 250,000 to 350,000 clones in total; approximately 85% of them show up just once. The biggest ten clones account for around 1% of the sample. Input material: PBMCs. These receptors were taken from a man aged 25-45 years in good health and CMV-seronegative.

The chain combines TRBV5-6 with TRBJ1-2, with 9 bases lining up with TRBD1. There are 15 residues in the CDR3. The germline CDR1 and CDR2 sequences are SGHDT and YYEEEE. V dropped 5 bases and J dropped 2; count of bases not matched to a gene: 7. This CDR3 reads CASRRPGTGNYGYTF. The CDR3 DNA sequence: TGTGCCAGCAGGCGCCCCGGGACAGGGAACTATGGCTACACCTTC.

The V and J genes are TRBV5-8 and TRBJ2-3, with D possibly TRBD1 on 5 matching bases. The CDR3 is made up of 14 amino acids. Trimming took 4 bases from V and 1 from J, leaving 10 bases between them. Germline-derived CDR1 and CDR2 are SGHTS and YDEGEE. The CDR3 reads CASSPGHRTDTQYF. In DNA form, the CDR3 reads TGTGCCAGCAGCCCCGGACACCGCACAGATACGCAGTATTTT.

The rearrangement links TRBV27 to TRBJ2-1; 7 nucleotides line up with TRBD1. Germline V lookup: CDR1 MNHEY, CDR2 SMNVEV (reference sequence). V lost 2 bases to trimming and J lost 13 bases; unmatched junction nucleotides: 8. The CDR3 runs 13 residues. Written as DNA, the CDR3 is TGTGCCAGCAGTTTAGAGCGCAGGGGGTCTCAGTTCTTC. This sequence encodes CASSLERRGSQFF.

The rearrangement uses TRBV14 and TRBJ2-2, with 9 bases lining up with TRBD2. The CDR3 covers 15 residues. V gave up 4 bases and J gave up 1 base; unmatched junction bases: 1. CDR1 SGHDN and CDR2 FVKESK come from the germline V gene. CDR3 region: CASSLAGVNTGELFF. CDR3 DNA sequence: TGTGCCAGCAGCCTAGCGGGGGTGAACACCGGGGAGCTGTTTTTT.

CDR3 sequence reads: CASSFGLQETQYF. The CDR3 nucleotides are TGTGCCAGCAGCTTCGGACTACAAGAGACCCAGTACTTC. The chain has TRBV13 and TRBJ2-5; perhaps TRBD2 as D (6 bases). V lost 3 bases and J 2 bases, leaving 7 bases between the germline ends. The germline V gene has CDR1 PRHDT and CDR2 FYEKMQ (reference sequence). The CDR3 covers 13 residues.

The chain joins TRBV5-4 to TRBJ2-5; D gene ambiguous. Germline CDR1 reads SGHNT; CDR2 reads YYREEE (reference sequence). The CDR3 runs to 13 residues. Trimming stripped 4 bases from V and 3 bases from J, with 10 bases between. Here the CDR3 DNA reads TGTGCCAGCAGCCCGACCCAGGAAGAGACCCAGTACTTC. Residues: CASSPTQEETQYF.

The chain recombines TRBV19 with TRBJ1-5; no reliable D call. The V end lost 6 bases, the J end lost 2 bases, and 8 bases lay between the germline ends. The CDR3 runs 13 residues. CDR1 is LNHDA, CDR2 SQIVND, per germline (reference sequence). The CDR3 nucleotides read TGTGCCAGTAGCAACGGAGGCAATCAGCCCCAGCATTTT. This translates into CASSNGGNQPQHF.

The chain is built from TRBV5-8 and TRBJ2-2; 9 bases are a match to TRBD1. V was pared by 7 bases and J by 4 bases, with 14 bases of the junction left unmatched. This CDR3 is 17 amino acids long. The germline CDR1 and CDR2 sequences are SGHTS and YDEGEE. CDR3 DNA: TGTGCCAGCCTAGGGACAGGGTGGGTGACGATCACCGGGGAGCTGTTTTTT. The encoded protein is CASLGTGWVTITGELFF.

The rearrangement uses TRBV5-8 and TRBJ1-5; tentatively, D is TRBD1 (6 bases). Germline CDR1 and CDR2: SGHTS and YDEGEE. V was clipped by 1 base and J by 2 bases, with 19 bases between them. This CDR3 is 18 amino acids long. The DNA of the CDR3 is TGTGCCAGCAGCTTGTCCGGACAGCAAAATTTTGGCAATCAGCCCCAGCATTTT. It is translated as CASSLSGQQNFGNQPQHF.

This clone has just a few counts. The chain recombines TRBV2 with TRBJ1-2, with 7 bases matching TRBD1. From germline, CDR1 is SNHLY and CDR2 FYNNEI. CDR3 size: 15 residues. V lost 6 bases, J lost 7 bases, and 14 bases stayed unmatched. The CDR3 nucleotides are TGTGCCAGCAGAGGGAACAGGGGCGCGTTGGGTGGCTACACCTTC. Translation: CASRGNRGALGGYTF.

The V gene is TRBV25-1, the J gene TRBJ2-1, with 15 bases fitting TRBD2. The CDR3 has 16 residues. V trimming: 2 bases; J trimming: 7 bases; junction bases outside the gene matches: 3. Germline V gene data show CDR1 as MGHDK and CDR2 as SYGVNS. CDR3 DNA sequence: TGTGCCAGCAGTGAACAAGGGACTAGCGGGGGGAATGAGCAGTTCTTC. It codes for CASSEQGTSGGNEQFF.

This clone was counted between two and nine times. V usage is TRBV10-1 and J usage is TRBJ2-5; 10 nucleotides agree with TRBD1. The CDR3 loop spans 16 amino acids. V lost 0 bases, J lost 5 bases, and 6 bases stayed unmatched. CDR1 is WNHNN and CDR2 is SYGVQD in the germline V gene (reference sequence). CDR3 loop: CASSESRTGGFETQYF. Here the CDR3 DNA reads TGCGCCAGCAGTGAGTCGAGGACAGGGGGATTCGAGACCCAGTACTTC.

The chain combines TRBV18 with TRBJ2-2; D gene ambiguous. V gave up 3 bases and J gave up 4 bases, with 12 bases separating them. CDR3 size: 15 residues. Germline loops: CDR1 KGHSH, CDR2 LQKENI. The CDR3 is CASSPPPVGTGELFF. DNA for the CDR3: TGTGCCAGCTCACCCCCCCCGGTTGGCACCGGGGAGCTGTTTTTT. Based on the CDR3 plus reference TRBV18 and TRBJ2-2, the full variable domain is NAGVMQNPRHLVRRRGQEARLRCSPMKGHSHVYWYRQLPEEGLKFMVYLQKENIIDESGMPKERFSAEFPKEGPSILRIQQVVRGDSAAYFCASSPPPVGTGELFFGEGSRLTVL.

This sequence joins TRBV6-6 and TRBJ1-6, with 10 bases aligning to TRBD1. After removal of 6 bases from V and 10 bases from J, the junction contained 6 bases not matched to a gene. Germline V gene data show CDR1 as MNHNY and CDR2 as SVGAGI (reference sequence). This CDR3 comprises 14 residues. CDR3 residues: CASRGTGANSPLHF. CDR3 coding DNA: TGTGCCAGCAGGGGGACAGGGGCTAACTCACCCCTCCACTTT.

This clone was seen more than once but under ten times. The chain joins TRBV7-6 to TRBJ1-4, with 7 bases lining up with TRBD1. The CDR3 contains 15 residues. J gave up 7 bases and V 5 bases, and 10 bases lay outside the gene matches. The V gene's germline CDR1 is SGHVS and CDR2 FNYEAQ. The CDR3, as DNA: TGTGCCAGCAGCAGGGAGACAGGGTTGGGTGAAAAACTGTTTTTT. This translates into CASSRETGLGEKLFF.

The V call is TRBV6-6, the J call TRBJ1-1, with D hard to call. Per germline, CDR1 MNHNY and CDR2 SVGAGI (reference sequence). V lost 2 bases and J lost 3, with 13 bases in between. The CDR3 consists of 15 residues. The CDR3 DNA reads TGTGCCAGCAGTTACGAGGGCGGTGAGGACACTGAAGCTTTCTTT. It codes for CASSYEGGEDTEAFF.

CDR3 sequence: CASSNPRQATEAFF. The DNA of the CDR3 is TGTGCCAGCAGTAACCCTCGACAGGCCACTGAAGCTTTCTTT. The chain is built from TRBV27 and TRBJ1-1; tentatively, D is TRBD1 (6 bases). Germline values: CDR1 MNHEY, CDR2 SMNVEV (reference sequence). The CDR3 is 14 residues long. V shed 5 bases and J shed 4 bases, with 14 bases lying between them.

V gene TRBV29-1 combines with J gene TRBJ1-4, with a possible D match to TRBD1 (5 bases). Per germline, CDR1 SQVTM and CDR2 ANQGSEA. The CDR3 has 14 residues. V was cut by 1 base and J by 7 bases, with 13 bases left in between. The CDR3 nucleotides read TGCAGCGTTGAAGTTGGGGCGACGGGTGAAAAACTGTTTTTT. Translating it yields CSVEVGATGEKLFF.